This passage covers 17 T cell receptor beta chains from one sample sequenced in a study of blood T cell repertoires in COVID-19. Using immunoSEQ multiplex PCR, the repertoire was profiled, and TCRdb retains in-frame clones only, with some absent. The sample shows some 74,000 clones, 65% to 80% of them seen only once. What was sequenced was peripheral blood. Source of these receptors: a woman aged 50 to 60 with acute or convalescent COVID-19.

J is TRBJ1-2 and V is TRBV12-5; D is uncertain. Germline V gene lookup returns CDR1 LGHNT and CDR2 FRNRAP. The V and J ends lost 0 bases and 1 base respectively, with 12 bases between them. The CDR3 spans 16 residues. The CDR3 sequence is CASGLVPARRNYGYTF. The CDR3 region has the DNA TGTGCTAGTGGTTTGGTACCGGCCAGGCGTAACTATGGCTACACCTTC.

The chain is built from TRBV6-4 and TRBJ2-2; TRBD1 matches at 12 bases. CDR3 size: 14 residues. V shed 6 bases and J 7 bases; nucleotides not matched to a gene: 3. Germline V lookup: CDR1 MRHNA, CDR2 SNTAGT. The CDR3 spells CASSGTGGGGELFF. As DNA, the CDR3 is TGTGCCAGCAGCGGGACAGGGGGCGGCGGGGAGCTGTTTTTT.

This CDR3 is CASSSERGDTQYF. For the CDR3, the DNA is TGTGCCAGCAGCTCCGAGCGGGGGGATACGCAGTATTTT. The chain employs TRBV7-3 and TRBJ2-3; TRBD2 agrees at 8 bases. This CDR3 contains 13 residues. V was pared by 4 bases and J by 6 bases, with 3 bases of the junction left unmatched. Germline lookup yields CDR1 SGHTA and CDR2 FQGTGA.

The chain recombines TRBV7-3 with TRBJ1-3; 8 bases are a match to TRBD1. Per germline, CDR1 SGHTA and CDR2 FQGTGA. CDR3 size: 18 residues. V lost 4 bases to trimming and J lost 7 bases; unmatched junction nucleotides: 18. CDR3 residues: CASSSFYLTGGRHNTIYF. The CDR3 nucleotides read TGTGCCAGCAGCTCGTTTTACCTTACAGGGGGTCGGCACAACACCATATATTTT.

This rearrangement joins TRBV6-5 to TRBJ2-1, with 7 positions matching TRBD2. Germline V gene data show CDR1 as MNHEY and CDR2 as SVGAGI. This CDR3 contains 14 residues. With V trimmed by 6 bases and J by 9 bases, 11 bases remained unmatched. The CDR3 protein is CASRRGLVDSEQFF. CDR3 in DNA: TGTGCCAGCAGGAGAGGACTAGTCGATAGTGAGCAGTTCTTC.

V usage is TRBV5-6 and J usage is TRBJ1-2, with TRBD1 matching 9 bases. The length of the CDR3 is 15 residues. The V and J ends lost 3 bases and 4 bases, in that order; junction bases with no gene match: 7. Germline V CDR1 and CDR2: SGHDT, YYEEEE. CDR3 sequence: CASSSTGGEAYGYTF. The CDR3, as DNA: TGTGCCAGCAGCTCGACAGGGGGGGAGGCCTATGGCTACACCTTC.

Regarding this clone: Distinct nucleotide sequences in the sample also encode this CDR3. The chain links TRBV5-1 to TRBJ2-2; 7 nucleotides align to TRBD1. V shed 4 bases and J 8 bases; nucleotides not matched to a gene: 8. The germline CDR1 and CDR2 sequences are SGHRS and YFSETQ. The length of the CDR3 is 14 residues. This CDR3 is CASSATGSTGELFF. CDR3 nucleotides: TGCGCCAGCAGCGCGACAGGGAGCACTGGGGAGCTGTTTTTT.

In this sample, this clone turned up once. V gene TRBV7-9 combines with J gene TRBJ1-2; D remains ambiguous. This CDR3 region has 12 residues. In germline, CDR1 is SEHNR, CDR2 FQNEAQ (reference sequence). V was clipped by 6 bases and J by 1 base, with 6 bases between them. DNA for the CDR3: TGTGCCAGCAGTTCTGTTAACTATGGCTACACCTTC. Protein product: CASSSVNYGYTF. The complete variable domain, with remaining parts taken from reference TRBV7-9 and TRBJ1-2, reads DTGVSQNPRHKITKRGQNVTFRCDPISEHNRLYWYRQTLGQGPEFLTYFQNEAQLEKSRLLSDRFSAERPKGSFSTLEIQRTEQGDSAMYLCASSSVNYGYTFGSGTRLTVV.

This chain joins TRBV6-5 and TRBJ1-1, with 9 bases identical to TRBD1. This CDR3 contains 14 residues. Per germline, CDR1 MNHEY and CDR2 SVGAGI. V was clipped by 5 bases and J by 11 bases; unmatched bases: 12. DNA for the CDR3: TGTGCCAGCAGTCCTGGACAGGGGAAGGGTATGGCTTTCTTT. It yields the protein CASSPGQGKGMAFF.

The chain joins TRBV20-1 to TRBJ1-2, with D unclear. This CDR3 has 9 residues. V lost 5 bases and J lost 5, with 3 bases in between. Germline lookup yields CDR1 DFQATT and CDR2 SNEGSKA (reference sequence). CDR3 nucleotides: TGCAGTGCTTCGTATGGCTACACCTTC. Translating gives CSASYGYTF.

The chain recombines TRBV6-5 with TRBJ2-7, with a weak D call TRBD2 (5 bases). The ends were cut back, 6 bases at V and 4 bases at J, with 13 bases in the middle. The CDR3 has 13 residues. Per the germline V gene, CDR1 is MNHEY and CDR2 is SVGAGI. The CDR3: CASRGFTSYEQYF. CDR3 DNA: TGTGCCAGCAGGGGATTTACTAGTTACGAGCAGTACTTC.

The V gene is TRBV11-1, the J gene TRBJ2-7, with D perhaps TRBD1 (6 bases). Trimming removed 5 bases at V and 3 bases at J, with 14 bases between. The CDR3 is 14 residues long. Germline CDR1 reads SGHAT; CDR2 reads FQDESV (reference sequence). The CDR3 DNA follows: TGTGCCAGCAGCCGAGTTACAGGGTACTACGAGCAGTACTTC. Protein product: CASSRVTGYYEQYF.

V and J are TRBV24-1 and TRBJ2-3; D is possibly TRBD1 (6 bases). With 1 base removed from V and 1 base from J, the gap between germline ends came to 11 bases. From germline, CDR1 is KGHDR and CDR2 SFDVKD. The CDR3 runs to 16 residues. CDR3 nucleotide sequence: TGTGCCACCAGTGATTTACAGGGTCGCGGCACAGATACGCAGTATTTT. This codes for CATSDLQGRGTDTQYF.

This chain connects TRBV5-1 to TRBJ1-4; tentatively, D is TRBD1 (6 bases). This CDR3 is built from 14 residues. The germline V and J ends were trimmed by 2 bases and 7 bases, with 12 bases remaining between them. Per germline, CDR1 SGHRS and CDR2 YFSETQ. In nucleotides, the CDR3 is TGCGCCAGCAGCTTACAGGGCTTCGGTGAAAAACTGTTTTTT. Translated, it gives CASSLQGFGEKLFF. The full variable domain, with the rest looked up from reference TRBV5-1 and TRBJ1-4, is KAGVTQTPRYLIKTRGQQVTLSCSPISGHRSVSWYQQTPGQGLQFLFEYFSETQRNKGNFPGRFSGRQFSNSRSEMNVSTLELGDSALYLCASSLQGFGEKLFFGSGTQLSVL.

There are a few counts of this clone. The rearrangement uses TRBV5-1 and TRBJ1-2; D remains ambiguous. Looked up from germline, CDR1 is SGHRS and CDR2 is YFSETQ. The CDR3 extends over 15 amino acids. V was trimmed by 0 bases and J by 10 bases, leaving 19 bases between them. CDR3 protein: CASSLGVSVGPDYTF. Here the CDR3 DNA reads TGCGCCAGCAGCTTGGGGGTCTCCGTGGGCCCCGACTACACCTTC.

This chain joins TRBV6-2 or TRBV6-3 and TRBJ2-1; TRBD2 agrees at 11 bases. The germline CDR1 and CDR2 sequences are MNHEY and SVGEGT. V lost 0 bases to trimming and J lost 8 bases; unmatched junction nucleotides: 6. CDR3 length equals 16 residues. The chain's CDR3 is CASSYSTSGKGHEQFF. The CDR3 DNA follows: TGTGCCAGCAGTTACTCGACTAGCGGGAAGGGACATGAGCAGTTCTTC.

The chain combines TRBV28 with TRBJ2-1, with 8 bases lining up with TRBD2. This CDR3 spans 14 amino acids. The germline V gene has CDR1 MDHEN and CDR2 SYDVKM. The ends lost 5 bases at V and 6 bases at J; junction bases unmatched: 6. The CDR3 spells CASSRWGLVNEQFF. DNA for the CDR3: TGTGCCAGCAGTCGCTGGGGACTAGTCAATGAGCAGTTCTTC.